These T cell receptor beta chains were read from a single sample in a study of T-cell reconstitution after alpha-beta-depleted transplantation in children. In TCRdb, the PCR reads were re-called with MiXCR into one record per CDR3 protein. The sample contains about a million distinct CDR3 sequences, roughly 29% of which appear only once. The sequences come from PBMCs, mostly from graft donor cells, collected 360 days after TCRalphabeta/CD19-depleted stem cell transplant. The receptors were gathered from a boy under three years old who had a stem cell transplant for SCID, so the T cells may come from the graft donor. Both conserved end residues are part of each CDR3. Fields, in order: V gene, clone size, CDR3 length, D gene, J gene, CDR3 protein, CDR3 DNA. D genes are given only for firm matches. The size of a clone is reported for some rows only, either as once, few or many, or as a class for expanded clones.

TRBV10-3,NA,12,NA,TRBJ1-1,CAIGHPNTEAFF,TGTGCCATCGGACACCCGAACACTGAAGCTTTCTTT
TRBV6-5,NA,12,NA,TRBJ2-2,CASKWNTGELFF,TGTGCCAGCAAGTGGAACACCGGGGAGCTGTTTTTT
TRBV7-9,few,17,TRBD2,TRBJ2-2,CASSSRGGAISTGELFF,TGTGCCAGCAGCAGTCGCGGGGGGGCGATTAGCACCGGGGAGCTGTTTTTT
TRBV6-2/TRBV6-3,NA,14,TRBD1,TRBJ2-4,CASSYSGQGNIQYF,TGTGCCAGCAGTTACTCGGGACAGGGGAACATTCAGTACTTC
TRBV4-2,NA,19,TRBD1,TRBJ1-3,CASSLPGTGGVSPGNTIYF,TGTGCCAGCAGCCTTCCCGGGACAGGGGGCGTCAGCCCTGGAAACACCATATATTTT
TRBV20-1,NA,16,NA,TRBJ1-6,CSASPSLGVWNSPLHF,TGCAGTGCTTCTCCCAGCCTGGGGGTGTGGAATTCACCCCTCCACTTT
TRBV6-5,NA,14,NA,TRBJ2-7,CASSYSASPYEQYF,TGTGCCAGCAGTTACTCCGCCTCGCCCTACGAGCAGTACTTC
TRBV4-3,NA,16,TRBD1,TRBJ2-7,CASSQEATGVRYEQYF,TGCGCCAGCAGCCAAGAGGCCACAGGGGTTAGATACGAGCAGTACTTC
TRBV7-2,few,12,NA,TRBJ2-2,CASSPPARELFF,TGTGCCAGCAGCCCCCCAGCGAGGGAGCTGTTTTTT
TRBV20-1,few,13,NA,TRBJ1-4,CSASAGSNEKLFF,TGCAGTGCTAGCGCAGGGTCTAACGAAAAACTGTTTTTT
TRBV4-1,NA,11,NA,TRBJ2-1,CASSYQGLRFF,TGCGCCAGCAGCTACCAGGGTTTAAGGTTCTTC
TRBV3-1,NA,12,NA,TRBJ2-3,CASSQDRYTQYF,TGTGCCAGCAGCCAAGATAGATATACGCAGTATTTT
TRBV9,NA,14,NA,TRBJ2-3,CASSVFGGTDTQYF,TGTGCCAGCAGCGTTTTCGGGGGCACAGATACGCAGTATTTT
TRBV4-1,few,18,NA,TRBJ2-1,CASSQVQGSGGAHNEQFF,TGCGCCAGCAGCCAAGTCCAGGGGAGTGGGGGGGCCCACAATGAGCAGTTCTTC
TRBV20-1,NA,16,NA,TRBJ1-1,CSAIGITRNMNTEAFF,TGCAGTGCTATTGGTATCACGAGGAATATGAACACTGAAGCTTTCTTT
TRBV4-1,NA,14,NA,TRBJ2-5,CASSQDVLRETQYF,TGCGCCAGCAGCCAAGATGTTCTTAGGGAGACCCAGTACTTC
TRBV2,NA,16,TRBD1,TRBJ2-7,CASSTGGSMLSYEQYF,TGTGCCAGCAGCACAGGGGGGTCCATGCTATCCTACGAGCAGTACTTC
TRBV9,NA,16,TRBD1,TRBJ2-3,CASSTRQGMSTDTQYF,TGTGCCAGCAGCACCCGACAGGGAATGTCTACAGATACGCAGTATTTT
TRBV4-1,few,13,NA,TRBJ1-1,CASSQGWVTEAFF,TGCGCCAGCAGCCAAGGGTGGGTAACTGAAGCTTTCTTT
TRBV15,few,15,TRBD2,TRBJ2-3,CATAGTRSSTDTQYF,TGTGCCACCGCCGGGACTAGGTCTTCCACAGATACGCAGTATTTT